Presented here are 15 T cell receptor beta chains from one specimen sequenced in a study of radiation and T cells in renal cell carcinoma. Time point indicated: baseline pretreatment blood. Documented treatment: 15 Gy SBRT to primary tumor, nephrectomy 4 weeks later. Repertoires were generated with immunoSEQ multiplex PCR, while TCRdb's copy carries only in-frame clones and drops some. The table shows some 100,000 clones, with over 65% occurring only once. This specimen was blood, taken from a patient whose treatment included radiotherapy and nephrectomy. These receptors all stem from a man aged 60 to 75 with renal cell carcinoma.

The V call is TRBV30, the J call TRBJ1-2; 9 nucleotides match TRBD1. V dropped 2 bases and J dropped 3; count of bases not matched to a gene: 7. Germline CDR1 reads GTSNPN; CDR2 reads SVGIG (reference sequence). This CDR3 is 15 amino acids long. The CDR3: CAWSPPGQGHYGYTF. CDR3 in DNA: TGTGCCTGGAGTCCGCCGGGACAGGGACACTATGGCTACACCTTC. Combining the CDR3 with reference TRBV30 and TRBJ1-2 gives the whole variable domain SQTIHQWPATLVQPVGSPLSLECTVEGTSNPNLYWYRQAAGRGLQLLFYSVGIGQISSEVPQNLSASRPQDRQFILSSKKLLLSDSGFYLCAWSPPGQGHYGYTFGSGTRLTVV.

The V call is TRBV5-1, the J call TRBJ2-7, with TRBD1 matching 11 bases. The V segment lost 0 bases and the J segment 6 bases; nucleotides outside the gene matches: 5. This CDR3 comprises 15 residues. Germline values: CDR1 SGHRS, CDR2 YFSETQ. The CDR3 nucleotides are TGCGCCAGCAGCTTGGCGAGGACAGGGGGCTCCGAGCAGTACTTC. As protein: CASSLARTGGSEQYF.

The CDR3 coding sequence is TGTGCCAGCAGCGTAGGAGGCGGGAGTCAGGAGACCCAGTACTTC. Translation gives CASSVGGGSQETQYF. The chain is built from TRBV9 and TRBJ2-5; TRBD2 matches at 7 bases. CDR3 length: 15 amino acids. The J segment lost 5 bases and the V segment lost 0 bases, leaving 7 bases of the junction unmatched. Germline V CDR1 and CDR2: SGDLS, YYNGEE.

V usage is TRBV28 and J usage is TRBJ2-1, with D uncertain. The CDR3 runs to 13 residues. Germline-derived CDR1 and CDR2 are MDHEN and SYDVKM. Trimming removed 6 bases from V and 4 bases from J, with 10 bases in between. The CDR3 loop is CASSPLRYNEQFF. CDR3 in DNA: TGTGCCAGCAGCCCGCTTAGGTACAATGAGCAGTTCTTC. Complete variable domain (other parts from reference TRBV28 and TRBJ2-1): DVKVTQSSRYLVKRTGEKVFLECVQDMDHENMFWYRQDPGLGLRLIYFSYDVKMKEKGDIPEGYSVSREKKERFSLILESASTNQTSMYLCASSPLRYNEQFFGPGTRLTVL.

The J gene is TRBJ1-3, the V gene TRBV9; no firm D call. The V end lost 0 bases, the J end lost 3 bases, and 4 bases lay between the germline ends. The V gene's germline CDR1 is SGDLS and CDR2 YYNGEE. This CDR3 spans 13 amino acids. This CDR3 is CASSVDDGNTIYF. CDR3 sequence (DNA): TGTGCCAGCAGCGTAGATGATGGAAACACCATATATTTT.

In DNA, the CDR3 is TGTGCCAGTAGGGGACTAGCGGGCTTGGCAGATACGCAGTATTTT. Its translation: CASRGLAGLADTQYF. The chain uses TRBV19 and TRBJ2-3, with 12 bases matching TRBD2. CDR1 and CDR2 (germline): LNHDA, SQIVND (reference sequence). There are 15 residues in the CDR3. Unmatched junction bases numbered 5, after V lost 6 bases and J lost 4 bases.

The genes are TRBV27 and TRBJ1-1; D gene unclear. This CDR3 region has 14 residues. Looked up from germline, CDR1 is MNHEY and CDR2 is SMNVEV (reference sequence). Between the trimmed V and J ends, which lost 2 bases and 3 bases, there was a span of 10 bases. CDR3 bases: TGTGCCAGCAGTTTACTCACCTATGACACTGAAGCTTTCTTT. Amino acids: CASSLLTYDTEAFF.

This chain's CDR3 is CASSFWGPNTGELFF. As DNA, the CDR3 is TGTGCCAGCAGCTTTTGGGGCCCGAACACCGGGGAGCTGTTTTTT. This rearrangement joins TRBV7-9 to TRBJ2-2; D is possibly TRBD1 (5 bases). The germline V and J ends were trimmed by 3 bases and 0 bases, with 8 bases remaining between them. Germline values: CDR1 SEHNR, CDR2 FQNEAQ (reference sequence). The CDR3 loop spans 15 amino acids.

V is TRBV10-3 and J is TRBJ2-4; the D is unclear. CDR3 length: 15 amino acids. The germline V and J ends were trimmed by 3 bases and 0 bases, with 9 bases remaining between them. The germline V gene encodes CDR1 ENHRY and CDR2 SYGVKD. The CDR3 is CAISDPTLAKNIQYF. The CDR3 bases are TGTGCCATCAGTGACCCCACACTAGCCAAAAACATTCAGTACTTC.

Only one count was recorded for this clone. The chain couples TRBV2 to TRBJ2-3; 10 nucleotides match TRBD1. V trimming: 6 bases; J trimming: 3 bases; junction bases outside the gene matches: 3. CDR3 length: 14 amino acids. Germline V gene lookup returns CDR1 SNHLY and CDR2 FYNNEI. CDR3 in DNA: TGTGCCAGCAGCGGGGACAGGGGAACAGATACGCAGTATTTT. Amino acid sequence: CASSGDRGTDTQYF.

This rearrangement joins TRBV25-1 to TRBJ2-5; D may be TRBD1 (5 bases). This CDR3 has 15 amino acids. Between the trimmed V and J ends, which lost 2 bases and 1 base, there was a span of 11 bases. Germline loops: CDR1 MGHDK, CDR2 SYGVNS. CDR3 protein: CASSEPRRAQETQYF. The CDR3 DNA is TGTGCCAGCAGTGAACCCCGCAGGGCCCAAGAGACCCAGTACTTC. Filled out from reference TRBV25-1 and TRBJ2-5, the complete variable domain reads EADIYQTPRYLVIGTGKKITLECSQTMGHDKMYWYQQDPGMELHLIHYSYGVNSTEKGDLSSESTVSRIRTEHFPLTLESARPSHTSQYLCASSEPRRAQETQYFGPGTRLLVL.

V and J are TRBV7-3 and TRBJ2-5, with D possibly being TRBD2 (6 bases). Germline V gives CDR1 SGHTA, CDR2 FQGTGA. The length of the CDR3 is 16 residues. V gave up 5 bases and J gave up 1 base, with 17 bases separating them. CDR3 amino acids: CASSPVPVSGQETQYF. The CDR3 DNA follows: TGTGCCAGCAGCCCCGTCCCGGTTAGCGGCCAAGAGACCCAGTACTTC.

The chain has TRBV4-1 and TRBJ2-5, with TRBD2 matching 13 bases. CDR1 is MGHRA, CDR2 YSYEKL, per germline. Trimming at V came to 1 base and at J to 5 bases, leaving 4 bases not matched to a gene. The CDR3 runs to 16 residues. In DNA form, the CDR3 reads TGCGCCAGCAGCCAAGTCCAACTAGCGGGAGGGGAGACCCAGTACTTC. Its protein is CASSQVQLAGGETQYF.

The chain links TRBV9 to TRBJ2-5; D call uncertain. The CDR3 totals 14 residues. With 0 bases removed from V and 0 bases from J, the gap between germline ends came to 6 bases. CDR1 is SGDLS, CDR2 YYNGEE, per germline. CDR3 residues: CASSVARNQETQYF. Here the CDR3 DNA reads TGTGCCAGCAGCGTAGCTCGAAACCAAGAGACCCAGTACTTC.

The chain links TRBV5-4 to TRBJ2-1; 8 nucleotides agree with TRBD2. This CDR3 region has 16 residues. Germline V CDR1 and CDR2: SGHNT, YYREEE (reference sequence). V shed 5 bases and J 5 bases; nucleotides not matched to a gene: 12. The CDR3 region is CASSRGSGRGDNEQFF. The CDR3 DNA sequence: TGTGCCAGCAGTCGGGGGAGCGGGAGAGGGGACAATGAGCAGTTCTTC.